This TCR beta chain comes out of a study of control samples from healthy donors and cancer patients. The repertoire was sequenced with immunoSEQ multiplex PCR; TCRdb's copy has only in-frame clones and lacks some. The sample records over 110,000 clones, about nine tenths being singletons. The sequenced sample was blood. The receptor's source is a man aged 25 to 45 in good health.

The CDR3: CASSLNRVETQYF. CDR3 in DNA: TGTGCCAGCAGCTTAAACAGGGTAGAGACCCAGTACTTC. The rearrangement uses TRBV7-3 and TRBJ2-5, with D perhaps matching TRBD1 (6 bases). The CDR3 length is 13 residues. Trimming removed 1 base at V and 4 bases at J, with 7 bases between. Germline lookup yields CDR1 SGHTA and CDR2 FQGTGA.